Reported below is one TCR beta chain. Cohort placement rested on clinical history that participants reported themselves. This record belongs to a study of blood T cell repertoires in COVID-19. J gave up 1 base and V 4 bases, and 8 bases lay outside the gene matches. CDR1 is SGHRS, CDR2 YFSETQ, per germline. The CDR3 has 16 residues. Some clones are missing from TCRdb's copy, which holds only in-frame ones; the method was immunoSEQ multiplex PCR. The data hold about 280,000 clones, with roughly 90% observed a single time. The TCR sequence derives from a woman between 18 and 29 years old with acute COVID-19. The chain combines TRBV5-1 with TRBJ2-7; 10 bases match TRBD1. Sequenced sample: PBMCs or T cells enriched from blood (not recorded which). The CDR3, as DNA: TGCGCCAGCAGCAGGCGGACAGGGGGGCTATCCTACGAGCAGTACTTC. Its protein product is CASSRRTGGLSYEQYF.